This paragraph reports one T cell receptor beta chain. No cognate antigen has been identified for it. No base qualities exist here, and no much larger clone lies one base off it. The immunoSEQ Assay was the method used to sequence TCRbeta CDR3 regions. After extraction, genomic DNA underwent amplification by bias-controlled multiplex PCR, followed by high-throughput sequencing. Per the source publication's procedure: To quantify the absolute abundance of each unique TCRbeta CDR3 region, sequences were collapsed and filtered. T cell fraction was estimated by normalization of TCRbeta template counts to usable DNA, with usable DNA being measured through amplification of reference genes present in all nucleated cells. Repertoire TCRs were annotated as SARS-CoV-2-specific when V gene, CDR3 amino acid sequence and J gene were exactly matched to a known reactive TCR set. The reference SARS-CoV-2 TCR set came from MIRA and was filtered for enrichment in COVID-19-positive ImmuneCODE repertoires, removing public or cross-reactive TCRs. Using the MIRA antigens, annotated TCRs were further analysed by specific ORF or by position within an ORF. Depth was the summed frequency of annotated unique rearrangements, while breadth was defined as annotated unique rearrangements over total unique productive rearrangements. TCR breadth was compared between groups using two-sided Wilcoxon rank-sum tests. TCRdb provides this immuneACCESS table in a form limited to in-frame rearrangements. Some clones are lacking; in checked studies, under half of them reflect an unresolved V gene, and why the rest are absent is not known. The DNA gave D and trimming, while V, J and clone size come from that table. Here the sample has approximately 350,000 clones; 83% occur a single time. About 7.4% of the sample is in the top ten clones.

These data are taken from a study of Ad26.COV2.S vaccination and SARS-CoV-2 variants (dated by TCRdb to about 2021). As for the study more broadly: Donors in the vaccine arm were drawn from COV1001, a multicentre, randomized, double-blind, placebo-controlled phase I-IIa trial testing Ad26.COV2.S in healthy adults. Ad26.COV2.S was given intramuscularly at 5x10^10 or 1x10^11 viral particles, as a single shot or as two shots 56 days apart. TCRbeta repertoire sequencing served as the tool for gauging how specific and how broad the SARS-CoV-2-reactive T cell receptors were following Ad26.COV2.S vaccination. A total of about 30 samples were included in the TCR-sequenced set, comprising some 20 Ad26.COV2.S vaccine recipients, 5 placebo recipients and 8 SARS-CoV-2 convalescent individuals. Participants in the trial were split at random into five groups of five each, receiving low-dose or high-dose Ad26.COV2.S once or twice, or else placebo on both occasions. Throughout the experiments and outcome assessment, investigators stayed blinded to trial group allocation. Study-wide conclusions, independent of this receptor: Compared with placebo recipients, Ad26.COV2.S recipients showed higher spike-specific TCR breadth (P = 0.0014). Vaccine and placebo recipients had comparable non-spike TCR breadth, which fits with the vaccine containing only spike. After vaccination, substantial breadth of spike-specific CD8+ and CD4+ T cell responses was reported. The authors noted that the TCR breadth and depth analyses may have underestimated total T cell responses. The study was not powered for comparison of responses between vaccine doses or regimens.

Taken with the paper, the label for treatment or condition translates to: roughly 18 received Ad26.COV2.S at low or high dose, single or two shots; 5 received placebo; per-sample allocation not given. For vaccine and placebo recipients, the sequenced repertoires came from samples collected on day 63 after the first injection. Cohort 1b enrolled fewer than 30 adults aged 18-55 years at a single site in Boston, USA, between 29 July and 7 August 2020. Ad26.COV2.S consisted of a replication-incompetent adenovirus type 26 vector by which a prefusion-stabilized SARS-CoV-2 spike protein from the original Wuhan strain was expressed. The germline V gene provides CDR1 SGHAT and CDR2 FQNNGV. The CDR3 spans 14 residues, from the cysteine through the phenylalanine. The retained sequence is limited to the CDR3, 42 bases, with the frame set at the first base. Trimmed from V: 2 bases; trimmed from J: 5 bases; junction bases lacking a gene match: 6.

The rearranged chain carries TRBV11-2 and TRBJ2-7, with 7 bases aligning to TRBD2. This specimen was peripheral blood, taken in a trial of Ad26.COV2.S vaccine versus placebo. The TCR sequence derives from a person aged 18-60 years who received the Ad26.COV2.S COVID-19 vaccine or a placebo. Here the CDR3 is given as CASSLYQGGDEQYF. The DNA is as follows: TGTGCCAGCAGCTTATACCAGGGAGGGGACGAGCAGTACTTC.